Following are 19 T cell receptor beta chains from one sample sequenced in a study of blood T cells in healthy people across ages. The use of a sample-barcoded 5' primer and a J-beta primer mix characterized a second PCR of roughly 6 to 11 cycles. TCRdb re-called the 5' RACE reads with MiXCR, one entry per CDR3 protein. The sample holds 540,000 or so distinct CDR3 sequences, less than 60% seen once. Material for sequencing was blood. These receptors all stem from an elderly man in good health.

This chain connects TRBV12-3 or TRBV12-4 to TRBJ2-3; 7 bases agree with TRBD2. CDR3 length: 15 amino acids. J lost 3 bases, V lost 2 bases, and 5 bases had no gene match. For the CDR3, the DNA is TGTGCCAGCAGTTTATGGGGAGGGGTTACAGATACGCAGTATTTT. Translated: CASSLWGGVTDTQYF.

This clonotype was seen a single time. This rearrangement joins TRBV15 to TRBJ2-1, with TRBD2 identical over 10 bases. Germline V gene sequence: CDR1 LNHNV, CDR2 YYDKDF (reference sequence). This CDR3 spans 16 amino acids. The trim removed 5 bases at V and 2 bases at J, leaving 6 bases unmatched. CDR3 DNA: TGTGCCACCAGCGGGGATAGCGGGGGGACCTACAATGAGCAGTTCTTC. It is translated as CATSGDSGGTYNEQFF.

The chain recombines TRBV4-1 with TRBJ2-3; 7 nucleotides align to TRBD2. In germline, CDR1 is MGHRA, CDR2 YSYEKL. The trim removed 7 bases at V and 0 bases at J, leaving 4 bases unmatched. The CDR3 is made up of 14 amino acids. The CDR3 is CASNRAGSTDTQYF. CDR3 sequence (DNA): TGCGCCAGCAACCGAGCGGGGAGCACAGATACGCAGTATTTT.

The table lists this clonotype with many counts. The rearrangement uses TRBV7-9 and TRBJ2-7; unclear D gene. CDR3 length: 15 amino acids. The germline CDR1 and CDR2 sequences are SEHNR and FQNEAQ (reference sequence). Trimming stripped 3 bases from V and 7 bases from J, with 19 bases between. The CDR3 is CASSFDRLATREQYF. The CDR3 nucleotides read TGTGCCAGCAGCTTCGATCGACTCGCGACCCGGGAGCAGTACTTC.

The genes are TRBV30 and TRBJ1-2; 8 bases agree with TRBD1. The V gene end was trimmed by 7 bases and the J gene end by 7 bases; junction bases not matched to a gene: 5. This CDR3 is 11 amino acids long. Per germline, CDR1 GTSNPN and CDR2 SVGIG (reference sequence). This CDR3 is CAYGQGGGYTF. CDR3 bases: TGTGCCTACGGACAGGGTGGTGGCTACACCTTC.

The sample holds many counts of this clonotype. One end of the junction does not line up with germline, which may come from a read error. This chain joins TRBV5-1 and TRBJ2-5, with 8 bases lining up with TRBD2. This CDR3 spans 14 amino acids. Germline V gene data show CDR1 as SGHRS and CDR2 as YFSETQ. CDR3 DNA sequence: TGTGCCAGCAGCTCCGGGACTAGTCGGGAGACCCAGTACTTC. It yields the protein CASSSGTSRETQYF.

This chain connects TRBV15 to TRBJ1-1; D perhaps matches TRBD1 (6 bases). This CDR3 is 15 amino acids long. V lost 3 bases and J 4 bases, leaving 15 bases between the germline ends. Germline CDR1 is LNHNV and CDR2 is YYDKDF (reference sequence). CDR3 loop: CATSRGGGGGTEAFF. Here the CDR3 DNA reads TGTGCCACCAGCAGGGGAGGGGGTGGTGGCACTGAAGCTTTCTTT.

J is TRBJ2-1 and V is TRBV28, with TRBD2 matching over 9 bases. This CDR3 has 15 amino acids. V was pared by 2 bases and J by 6 bases, with 5 bases of the junction left unmatched. Looked up from germline, CDR1 is MDHEN and CDR2 is SYDVKM. In DNA, the CDR3 is TGTGCCAGCAGTTTACGCCTAGCGGGAACCAATGAGCAGTTCTTC. It translates to CASSLRLAGTNEQFF.

This sequence joins TRBV27 and TRBJ1-2, with 8 bases matching TRBD1. J gave up 2 bases and V 1 base, and 9 bases lay outside the gene matches. Germline CDR1 is MNHEY and CDR2 is SMNVEV (reference sequence). This CDR3 spans 17 amino acids. The CDR3 sequence: CASSLLGDRTLNYGYTF. The CDR3 DNA reads as TGTGCCAGCAGTTTATTGGGGGACAGGACACTGAACTATGGCTACACCTTC.

The chain links TRBV6-2 or TRBV6-3 to TRBJ1-2, with TRBD1 as a possible D gene (6 bases). The germline gives CDR1 MNHEY, CDR2 SVGEGT. With 6 bases removed from V and 4 bases from J, the gap between germline ends came to 15 bases. The CDR3 is made up of 14 amino acids. CDR3 nucleotides: TGTGCCAGCAGCCCCGGACAGCGGAGCTATGGCTACACCTTC. It yields the protein CASSPGQRSYGYTF.

This clonotype has at least ten counts. The genes are TRBV29-1 and TRBJ2-2; 7 nucleotides align to TRBD1. Germline CDR1 SQVTM, CDR2 ANQGSEA. There are 14 residues in the CDR3. V shed 4 bases, J shed 1 base, and the junction held 3 bases outside the gene matches. The CDR3 DNA reads TGCAGCGTTGTGGGGACAGTGAACACCGGGGAGCTGTTTTTT. This encodes CSVVGTVNTGELFF.

Worth noting for this clonotype: A much larger clone sits a single nucleotide away, making a read error possible. This sequence joins TRBV6-5 and TRBJ2-7; TRBD1 agrees at 8 bases. Germline assignment: CDR1 MNHEY and CDR2 SVGAGI. This CDR3 region has 15 residues. The junction had 7 bases not matched to a gene; V was cut back by 6 bases and J by 0 bases. This CDR3 reads CASSRTGMSSYEQYF. Here the CDR3 DNA reads TGTGCCAGCAGCAGGACAGGGATGAGCTCCTACGAGCAGTACTTC.

The chain joins TRBV20-1 to TRBJ2-3, with 7 positions matching TRBD2. Germline trimming cut 0 bases from V and 0 bases from J; bases unmatched to any gene: 3. This CDR3 comprises 15 residues. Germline CDR1 DFQATT, CDR2 SNEGSKA (reference sequence). As DNA, the CDR3 is TGCAGTGCTAGAGATCCGGGGGGAAGCACAGATACGCAGTATTTT. It encodes CSARDPGGSTDTQYF.

This clonotype was detected a few times. J is TRBJ2-6 and V is TRBV20-1; perhaps TRBD2 as D (5 bases). V was trimmed by 3 bases and J by 0 bases, leaving 12 bases between them. The CDR3 consists of 16 residues. Germline V gene data show CDR1 as DFQATT and CDR2 as SNEGSKA (reference sequence). CDR3 loop: CSASQDYPSGANVLTF. The CDR3 DNA sequence: TGCAGTGCTAGCCAAGACTACCCCTCTGGGGCCAACGTCCTGACTTTC.

This clonotype was observed a few times. This rearrangement joins TRBV7-9 to TRBJ1-2; TRBD1 aligns across 7 bases. After removal of 5 bases from V and 1 base from J, the junction contained 7 bases not matched to a gene. Germline V gene sequence: CDR1 SEHNR, CDR2 FQNEAQ (reference sequence). The CDR3 is 15 residues long. CDR3 residues: CASSRGGDSNYGYTF. In DNA, the CDR3 is TGTGCCAGCAGCCGCGGAGGGGACAGTAACTATGGCTACACCTTC.

The chain's CDR3 is CAWSVPGDPNTEAFF. In DNA, the CDR3 is TGTGCCTGGAGTGTACCGGGGGACCCGAACACTGAAGCTTTCTTT. The rearrangement joins TRBV30 to TRBJ1-1, with TRBD1 as a possible D gene (5 bases). Germline CDR1 reads GTSNPN; CDR2 reads SVGIG (reference sequence). CDR3 length equals 15 residues. Trimming shortened V by 0 bases and J by 1 base, and 12 bases separated the two germline ends.

The J gene is TRBJ2-1, the V gene TRBV27; maybe TRBD2 (5 bases). CDR3 size: 14 residues. In germline, CDR1 is MNHEY, CDR2 SMNVEV (reference sequence). The ends were cut back, 3 bases at V and 7 bases at J, with 13 bases in the middle. CDR3 region: CASSFGREGNEQFF. CDR3 sequence (DNA): TGTGCCAGCAGTTTCGGACGGGAAGGGAATGAGCAGTTCTTC.

The chain uses TRBV2 and TRBJ1-1; D remains ambiguous. The CDR3 has 11 amino acids. Germline loops: CDR1 SNHLY, CDR2 FYNNEI. With 6 bases removed from V and 7 bases from J, the gap between germline ends came to 9 bases. CDR3 sequence (DNA): TGTGCCAGCAGACTGGGCAGTGAAGCTTTCTTT. It is translated as CASRLGSEAFF.

V is TRBV20-1 and J is TRBJ2-7; no clear D. Germline assignment: CDR1 DFQATT and CDR2 SNEGSKA (reference sequence). V was pared by 6 bases and J by 2 bases, with 8 bases between. The CDR3 totals 11 residues. The CDR3 protein is CSAFSTYEQYF. The CDR3 DNA reads TGCAGTGCGTTCAGCACCTACGAGCAGTACTTC.